Detailed here is one T cell receptor (beta chain). There are many counts of this clonotype. Its specific antigen is unknown. A read error may account for a junction end that differs from germline. The library was prepared using UMI-ligation and nested PCR. The ligated cDNA was amplified in four rounds of PCR with nested alpha and beta constant region primers together with the SP2 primer. For the blood and skin samples, TCR RNA was reverse transcribed with SuperScript IV using primers for the alpha and beta constant regions. An oligonucleotide carrying the Illumina SP2 primer and a UMI was ligated to the cDNA 3' end using T4 RNA ligase 1. The 12-nucleotide UMI consisted of two random hexamers with an eight-base spacer between the hexamers to prevent hairpin formation. From the second PCR onward, TCR alpha and beta chain libraries were processed separately and dual indexed for multiplexing. After pooling, the indexed libraries were analyzed by capillary electrophoresis and sequenced on either an Illumina MiSeq or NextSeq. To boost base diversity and improve cluster recognition, PhiX DNA at roughly 4.5-8% was spiked into the libraries. The paper's data handling went like this. UMIs were extracted from read 2 by Demultiplexor and combined with the TCR sequence from read 1, and reads were split according to sample indices. V and J genes and V-J junctions were identified by Decombinator, and each TCR was assigned a five-part identifier that included V and J deletions. Collapsinator relied on UMIs to correct both sequencing errors and PCR amplification heterogeneity, producing a UMI-based abundance for each TCR. CDR3Translator turned identifiers into nucleotide sequence, translated the nucleotide sequence into amino acids, and pulled out CDR3 regions based on terminal motifs. After normalization to the amount of input RNA, error-corrected alpha and beta TCR counts from blood and skin were compared. The public reads were quality trimmed at Q25 with fastp and then assembled into clones with MiXCR by TCRdb, keeping productive beta chains. Rows with a matching CDR3 protein are joined into one entry that keeps the most common DNA and genes. TCRdb's processing, not the authors', yielded these V and J calls. This sample is represented by around 30,000 distinct CDR3 sequences; less than 8.5% of them were singletons. The top ten hold 3% to 3.5% of the sample.

The record originates from a study of naive and memory T cell subsets (dated by TCRdb to the late 2010s). About the investigation overall: The figure summarizing these samples reported about 10 blood donors, 7 tuberculin skin test biopsies and 3 saline control biopsies. Skin biopsies were collected from tuberculin skin test sites or from saline-injected control sites and were processed for RNA extraction as previously described. PCR2 was typically performed as a SYBR Green qPCR that was stopped at a set threshold, although end-point PCR (around 6 cycles) could be used instead for low-input samples. What the study reported, not specific to this receptor: The larger number of TCRs found at tuberculin skin test sites was interpreted as T cell infiltration of a delayed type IV hypersensitivity reaction. TCR sequences were reportedly recovered from both skin biopsy types, with far more TCRs at tuberculin skin test sites. The RNA-based method was acknowledged as potentially sensitive to TCR transcript changes with T cell activation and differentiation. The paper did not give details on skin biopsy collection and RNA processing but referred to earlier studies for those details.

This specimen's treatment or condition label, interpreted: skin biopsy from PPD injection site in Mantoux-positive individual. A robust, sensitive protocol for the amplification, sequencing and analysis of TCRs was described in the study, in which 3' ligation of a UMI-containing oligonucleotide to TCR cDNA was used. In individuals with a positive Mantoux test, tuberculin skin test biopsies were taken from sites that had been injected with PPD. Before reverse transcription, total RNA that had not been cell sorted was treated with RQ1 DNase, with a target input of about 1 to 1,100 ng. Libraries were prepared from skin biopsies and whole blood so that pipeline robustness could be tested in samples in which T cells form a minority population. The CDR1 and CDR2 encoded by the germline V gene are SGHRS and YFSETQ. Including cysteine and phenylalanine, the CDR3 has 17 amino acids. Solely the CDR3 DNA is kept, with 51 bases framed from the first base.

This specimen was skin, taken from a tuberculin skin test site. The sequence was obtained from an adult in good health. The V and J segments used are TRBV5-1 and TRBJ2-7; the junction holds 9 bases that match TRBD2. CDR3 reads: CASGLDLAGRVTYEQYF. The nucleotide sequence is TGCGCCAGCGGCTTGGACCTAGCGGGGCGAGTTACCTACGAGCAGTACTTC.